Detailed here is one TCR beta chain. The antigen remains unidentified. The PCR used 60 Vbeta and 13 Jbeta primers. Profiled with immunoSEQ multiplex PCR; TCRdb holds only in-frame clones, not every one. The data hold about 170,000 clones, with 75% to 80% observed a single time. Germline-derived CDR1 and CDR2 are MNHNY and SVGAGI (reference sequence). The CDR3 extends over 15 amino acids. Deletions cut 6 bases from V and 10 bases from J, with 21 bases between. These data originate in a study of cytomegalovirus exposure and HLA in healthy donors. Study summary: Unique TCR beta sequences numbering approximately 120 million came from approximately 180 million T cells in an earlier analysis. Just over 80% of 398 genotyped donors fell in the Caucasian-associated ancestry cluster.

General study findings and limits: A few of the chains that were CMV-associated were confirmed in vitro to be specific for CMV antigens.

This sequence was found in a man in his forties in good health and CMV-seropositive. The chain recombines TRBV6-6 with TRBJ1-4, with D perhaps TRBD1 (5 bases). The material sequenced was PBMCs. Here the CDR3 reads CASSVLQVQVGKLFF. CDR3 DNA sequence: TGTGCCAGCAGCGTGCTACAGGTCCAGGTCGGAAAACTGTTTTTT.